Presented here are 31 T cell receptor beta chains from one specimen sequenced in a study of T-cell memory formation after mild COVID-19. TCRdb ran MiXCR on the 5' RACE reads and lists one entry per CDR3 protein. This sample has roughly 620,000 distinct CDR3 sequences, with approximately 19% found just once. Sequencing input: PBMCs or a T cell subset sorted from them (not recorded which). The receptors were gathered from an adult woman who had mild COVID-19 (a few samples of this study predate the infection). Cell type and time point are not known.

This clonotype was seen a few times. The rearrangement joins TRBV5-1 to TRBJ1-2; the D is unclear. CDR3 length: 13 residues. CDR1 is SGHRS, CDR2 YFSETQ, per germline. V was clipped by 4 bases and J by 3 bases, with 10 bases between them. The CDR3 spells CASSRTDDYGYTF. The CDR3 region has the DNA TGCGCCAGCAGCCGGACGGACGACTATGGCTACACCTTC.

The V call is TRBV9, the J call TRBJ2-1; a weak D match, TRBD2 (5 bases). Germline V gene data show CDR1 as SGDLS and CDR2 as YYNGEE. V was shortened by 4 bases and J by 14 bases, with 16 bases between the two germline ends. This CDR3 has 12 residues. The CDR3, as DNA: TGTGCCAGCAGCCCCGGACTCTTGGAGAAGTTCTTC. Its translation is CASSPGLLEKFF.

This clonotype has only a few counts. V gene TRBV5-4 combines with J gene TRBJ2-1; 7 positions agree with TRBD1. From germline, CDR1 is SGHNT and CDR2 YYREEE (reference sequence). The CDR3 totals 15 residues. J was trimmed by 12 bases and V by 3 bases; bases with no gene match: 15. The CDR3 loop is CASSSGTATSLGQFF. CDR3 bases: TGTGCCAGCAGCTCAGGGACAGCCACTTCTTTGGGGCAGTTCTTC.

This clonotype was counted a few times. The chain has TRBV7-6 and TRBJ2-1; the D call may be TRBD1 or TRBD2 (6 bases each). With 3 bases removed from V and 4 bases from J, the gap between germline ends came to 13 bases. Germline lookup yields CDR1 SGHVS and CDR2 FNYEAQ. This CDR3 is 15 amino acids long. The CDR3 here is CASSLFGGEYNEQFF. The CDR3 DNA sequence: TGTGCCAGCAGCTTGTTCGGGGGCGAATACAATGAGCAGTTCTTC.

This clonotype was picked up a small number of times. The V and J genes are TRBV12-5 and TRBJ2-3; no clear D. In germline, CDR1 is LGHNT, CDR2 FRNRAP. The CDR3 covers 14 residues. Trimming took 1 base from V and 0 from J, leaving 5 bases between them. The CDR3 DNA sequence: TGTGCTAGTGGTTTGGGACGGAGCACAGATACGCAGTATTTT. Translation: CASGLGRSTDTQYF.

The V call is TRBV5-1, the J call TRBJ1-3; D is unresolved. CDR1 SGHRS and CDR2 YFSETQ come from the germline V gene. The CDR3 covers 14 residues. Trimming left V 0 bases short and J 4 bases short, with 8 bases between. For the CDR3, the DNA is TGCGCCAGCAGCTTGGGGACGGAAGGAAACACCATATATTTT. It yields the protein CASSLGTEGNTIYF.

This clonotype occurred a few times. CDR3 DNA: TGTGCCAGCAGCCCTATGGGGAATTCCTACGAGCAGTACTTC. Encoded protein: CASSPMGNSYEQYF. This rearrangement joins TRBV7-3 to TRBJ2-7, with D unclear. Deletions cut 5 bases from V and 1 base from J, with 12 bases between. The germline CDR1 and CDR2 sequences are SGHTA and FQGTGA. This CDR3 has 14 residues.

This clonotype was counted at least ten times. The chain is built from TRBV9 and TRBJ2-1, with a weak D call TRBD1 (6 bases). This CDR3 is built from 16 residues. V was pared by 2 bases and J by 4 bases, with 16 bases between. Germline CDR1 reads SGDLS; CDR2 reads YYNGEE. The CDR3 region has the DNA TGTGCCAGCAGCGTCCTACTTCCCGACAGGTACAATGAGCAGTTCTTC. It specifies CASSVLLPDRYNEQFF.

Concerning this clonotype: No conserved phenylalanine or tryptophan ends this CDR3, so it is likely a read error. The rearrangement links TRBV20-1 to TRBJ2-1, with 12 positions matching TRBD2. This CDR3 is built from 17 residues. V was pared by 4 bases and J by 0 bases, with 7 bases of the junction left unmatched. Germline V gives CDR1 DFQATT, CDR2 SNEGSKA (reference sequence). DNA of the CDR3: TGCAGTGCTAAAGATTCTAGCGGGGGGGCCTCCTACAATGAGCAGTTCTTA. Its translation: CSAKDSSGGASYNEQFL.

The V gene is TRBV5-6, the J gene TRBJ1-2; D gene ambiguous. The germline gives CDR1 SGHDT, CDR2 YYEEEE. The CDR3 is 13 residues long. V lost 1 base, J lost 1 base, and 5 bases lay in between. CDR3 in amino acids: CASSLRRNYGYTF. The CDR3 region has the DNA TGTGCCAGCAGCTTGCGGCGTAACTATGGCTACACCTTC.

In its sample, this clonotype was seen a few times. The CDR3 sequence: CASGLSGGATDTQYF. CDR3 coding DNA: TGTGCTAGTGGTTTGAGCGGGGGGGCTACAGATACGCAGTATTTT. The rearrangement uses TRBV12-5 and TRBJ2-3, with TRBD2 matching 10 bases. With V trimmed by 2 bases and J by 3 bases, 2 bases remained unmatched. The germline V gene has CDR1 LGHNT and CDR2 FRNRAP. The CDR3 loop spans 15 amino acids. The full variable domain, with the rest looked up from reference TRBV12-5 and TRBJ2-3, is DARVTQTPRHKVTEMGQEVTMRCQPILGHNTVFWYRQTMMQGLELLAYFRNRAPLDDSGMPKDRFSAEMPDATLATLKIQPSEPRDSAVYFCASGLSGGATDTQYFGPGTRLTVL.

The rearrangement links TRBV24-1 to TRBJ2-1; D might be TRBD1 (6 bases). CDR1 and CDR2 (germline): KGHDR, SFDVKD. CDR3 length: 18 residues. Deletions cut 4 bases from V and 5 bases from J, with 23 bases between. CDR3 sequence (DNA): TGTGCCACCAGTGACCCACACACAAACAGGGATACTAACAATGAGCAGTTCTTC. Translated, it gives CATSDPHTNRDTNNEQFF.

This clonotype appeared a few times. The V gene is TRBV5-5, the J gene TRBJ1-2; TRBD1 matches at 7 bases. Per the germline V gene, CDR1 is SGHKS and CDR2 is YYEKEE (reference sequence). Trimming took 2 bases from V and 6 from J; bases not matched to a gene: 7. CDR3 length equals 14 residues. The CDR3 DNA follows: TGTGCCAGCAGCTTCCCCCAGGGGGATGATGGCTACACCTTC. It specifies CASSFPQGDDGYTF.

This clonotype was seen more than once but under ten times. The rearrangement uses TRBV5-1 and TRBJ1-3, with 8 positions matching TRBD1. V was clipped by 4 bases and J by 2 bases; unmatched bases: 8. The CDR3 has 16 amino acids. CDR1 and CDR2 (germline): SGHRS, YFSETQ. CDR3 sequence: CASSRTGQGPGNTIYF. CDR3 in DNA: TGCGCCAGCAGCCGAACCGGACAGGGCCCTGGAAACACCATATATTTT. Full variable domain (remainder filled in from reference TRBV5-1 and TRBJ1-3): KAGVTQTPRYLIKTRGQQVTLSCSPISGHRSVSWYQQTPGQGLQFLFEYFSETQRNKGNFPGRFSGRQFSNSRSEMNVSTLELGDSALYLCASSRTGQGPGNTIYFGEGSWLTVV.

This clonotype was recorded a few times. The rearrangement joins TRBV11-3 to TRBJ2-1; 13 bases fit TRBD2. This CDR3 is 18 amino acids long. Germline V gives CDR1 SGHNT, CDR2 YENEEA. The V segment lost 2 bases and the J segment 4 bases; nucleotides outside the gene matches: 8. CDR3 bases: TGTGCCAGCAGCTTATTAGGACTAGCGGGAGTATTGTACAATGAGCAGTTCTTC. Protein sequence: CASSLLGLAGVLYNEQFF. The full variable domain, its missing parts supplied by reference TRBV11-3 and TRBJ2-1, is EAGVVQSPRYKIIEKKQPVAFWCNPISGHNTLYWYLQNLGQGPELLIRYENEEAVDDSQLPKDRFSAERLKGVDSTLKIQPAELGDSAVYLCASSLLGLAGVLYNEQFFGPGTRLTVL.

The rearrangement links TRBV6-6 to TRBJ2-3, with 8 bases fitting TRBD2. V trimming: 5 bases; J trimming: 3 bases; junction bases outside the gene matches: 13. The CDR3 totals 17 residues. CDR1 MNHNY and CDR2 SVGAGI come from the germline V gene (reference sequence). In nucleotides, the CDR3 is TGTGCCAGCAGTCCTCCCCCAGGAGGCGGGGGGACAGATACGCAGTATTTT. Protein product: CASSPPPGGGGTDTQYF.

This clonotype showed up just a few times. The chain couples TRBV25-1 to TRBJ2-2; D call uncertain. Trimming cost V 5 bases and J 6 bases, with 7 bases left between them. Germline V lookup: CDR1 MGHDK, CDR2 SYGVNS. This CDR3 has 12 amino acids. The DNA for the CDR3 is TGTGCCAGCAGTAACGACCCCGGGGAGCTGTTTTTT. Translated, it gives CASSNDPGELFF.

Only a few counts were recorded for this clonotype. The chain has TRBV29-1 and TRBJ2-5; 9 bases map to TRBD1. The germline V gene encodes CDR1 SQVTM and CDR2 ANQGSEA. The CDR3 covers 13 residues. The V segment lost 7 bases and the J segment 5 bases; nucleotides outside the gene matches: 8. This CDR3 reads CSAGGQGWETQYF. The CDR3 region has the DNA TGCAGCGCCGGGGGACAGGGCTGGGAGACCCAGTACTTC.

This clonotype was counted a few times. The rearrangement joins TRBV15 to TRBJ1-3; 9 bases fit TRBD1. Germline V gene sequence: CDR1 LNHNV, CDR2 YYDKDF (reference sequence). This CDR3 spans 15 amino acids. Unmatched junction bases numbered 5, after V lost 2 bases and J lost 6 bases. In DNA form, the CDR3 reads TGTGCCACCAGCAGATCAAGGACAGGGGTAAACACCATATATTTT. It specifies CATSRSRTGVNTIYF.

In this sample, this clonotype turned up a few times. CDR3 sequence (DNA): TGTGCCAGCAGCGTAGATCTCCTAGCGGTGTCCTACGAGCAGTACTTC. It codes for CASSVDLLAVSYEQYF. This rearrangement joins TRBV9 to TRBJ2-7, with 7 bases identical to TRBD2. The CDR3 sequence is 16 residues long. The germline V gene encodes CDR1 SGDLS and CDR2 YYNGEE. The ends lost 0 bases at V and 1 base at J; junction bases unmatched: 7.

This clonotype was seen ten or more times. The chain combines TRBV7-6 with TRBJ2-3, with TRBD1 as a possible D gene (6 bases). The ends were cut back, 1 base at V and 3 bases at J, with 11 bases in the middle. The CDR3 totals 15 residues. Germline loops: CDR1 SGHVS, CDR2 FNYEAQ. CDR3 in DNA: TGTGCCAGCAGCTTAGGCCAGGGGATAACAGATACGCAGTATTTT. Translated, it gives CASSLGQGITDTQYF.

This clonotype was recorded a few times. This chain connects TRBV6-2 or TRBV6-3 to TRBJ2-7, with TRBD1 as a possible D gene (5 bases). With 5 bases removed from V and 2 bases from J, the gap between germline ends came to 13 bases. Germline CDR1 reads MNHEY; CDR2 reads SVGEGT. The CDR3 has 14 amino acids. The CDR3 spells CASSPRVDPYEQYF. Here the CDR3 DNA reads TGTGCCAGCAGTCCCAGGGTAGATCCCTACGAGCAGTACTTC.

This clonotype has a handful of counts. This sequence joins TRBV7-8 and TRBJ1-5, with 9 bases matching TRBD1. The germline V gene has CDR1 SGHVS and CDR2 FQNEAQ. Unmatched junction bases numbered 6, after V lost 5 bases and J lost 4 bases. The CDR3 contains 15 residues. In nucleotides, the CDR3 is TGTGCCAGCAGCGAGTTTGGGACAGGGAATCAGCCCCAGCATTTT. The encoded protein is CASSEFGTGNQPQHF.

This clonotype has a count of ten or more. The chain recombines TRBV7-8 with TRBJ1-2, with TRBD1 matching over 7 bases. The CDR3 totals 13 residues. Germline V gene lookup returns CDR1 SGHVS and CDR2 FQNEAQ. Trimming took 5 bases from V and 4 from J; bases not matched to a gene: 4. CDR3 nucleotide sequence: TGTGCCAGCAGCCCGAGGACAGGCTATGGCTACACCTTC. Translating gives CASSPRTGYGYTF. Supplemented by reference TRBV7-8 and TRBJ1-2, the full variable domain reads GAGVSQSPRYKVAKRGQDVALRCDPISGHVSLFWYQQALGQGPEFLTYFQNEAQLDKSGLPSDRFFAERPEGSVSTLKIQRTQQEDSAVYLCASSPRTGYGYTFGSGTRLTVV.

This clonotype was counted a few times. V gene TRBV9 combines with J gene TRBJ1-4; D call uncertain. There are 13 residues in the CDR3. Between the trimmed V and J ends, which lost 3 bases and 8 bases, there was a span of 11 bases. Germline CDR1 and CDR2: SGDLS and YYNGEE. CDR3 in DNA: TGTGCCAGCAGCGATCGGGCGGGCGAAAAACTGTTTTTT. It codes for CASSDRAGEKLFF. Based on the CDR3 plus reference TRBV9 and TRBJ1-4, the full variable domain is DSGVTQTPKHLITATGQRVTLRCSPRSGDLSVYWYQQSLDQGLQFLIQYYNGEERAKGNILERFSAQQFPDLHSELNLSSLELGDSALYFCASSDRAGEKLFFGSGTQLSVL.

This clonotype was observed once. The genes are TRBV5-1 and TRBJ1-1; no definite D call. Trimming cost V 1 base and J 1 base, with 11 bases left between them. The CDR3 is 15 residues long. Looked up from germline, CDR1 is SGHRS and CDR2 is YFSETQ. CDR3 sequence reads: CASSLYGERNTEAFF. For the CDR3, the DNA is TGCGCCAGCAGCTTGTATGGGGAACGGAACACTGAAGCTTTCTTT.

The J gene is TRBJ1-2, the V gene TRBV7-2; D not resolved. Germline V gives CDR1 SGHTA, CDR2 FQGNSA. This CDR3 has 10 residues. V was pared by 3 bases and J by 7 bases, with 3 bases between. The CDR3, as DNA: TGTGCCAGCAGCTTTCGTGGCTACACCTTC. Its protein is CASSFRGYTF.

The chain combines TRBV6-4 with TRBJ2-2, with D hard to call. The CDR3 totals 16 residues. Germline loops: CDR1 MRHNA, CDR2 SNTAGT. Trimming removed 3 bases from V and 0 bases from J, with 11 bases in between. As DNA, the CDR3 is TGTGCCAGCAGTGAAAGTAGTCAGACGAACACCGGGGAGCTGTTTTTT. Translation: CASSESSQTNTGELFF.

This clonotype was picked up many times. The rearrangement joins TRBV5-1 to TRBJ2-1; no clear D. The germline V gene has CDR1 SGHRS and CDR2 YFSETQ. Trimming shortened V by 1 base and J by 9 bases, and 5 bases separated the two germline ends. The CDR3 runs to 11 residues. CDR3 DNA: TGCGCCAGCAGCTTGACTGGTGAGCAGTTCTTC. It specifies CASSLTGEQFF.

There are a few counts of this clonotype. This chain links TRBV5-1 with TRBJ2-3; no firm D call. Germline CDR1 reads SGHRS; CDR2 reads YFSETQ. V was trimmed by 4 bases and J by 6 bases, leaving 12 bases between them. This CDR3 is built from 13 residues. CDR3 nucleotides: TGCGCCAGCAGCACCCGACCCGGGGATACGCAGTATTTT. Amino acids: CASSTRPGDTQYF.

The rearrangement uses TRBV6-6 and TRBJ2-4; 7 bases are shared with TRBD2. CDR1 and CDR2 (germline): MNHNY, SVGAGI (reference sequence). The length of the CDR3 is 16 residues. Trimming removed 6 bases from V and 0 bases from J; junction bases left unmatched: 8. As DNA, the CDR3 is TGTGCCAGCAGACTCGGACTAGAACTAGCCAAAAACATTCAGTACTTC. Its translation is CASRLGLELAKNIQYF.